The present TCR beta chain was sequenced within a study of technical replicates of blood from several donors. The repertoire was sequenced with immunoSEQ multiplex PCR; TCRdb's copy has only in-frame clones and lacks some. The data hold more than 65,000 clones, with 85% to 95% observed a single time. Germline CDR1 SGHRS, CDR2 YFSETQ. Trimming left V 0 bases short and J 4 bases short, with 10 bases between. There are 15 residues in the CDR3. The TCR sequence derives from a human donor in good health. The sequencing input was T cells isolated from PBMCs. This chain joins TRBV5-1 and TRBJ2-2, with D hard to call. The CDR3 region has the DNA TGCGCCAGCAGCTTGGCGGTGTATGGCACCGGGGAGCTGTTTTTT. Translated: CASSLAVYGTGELFF.